This T cell receptor (beta chain) appears in the sequencing data of a study of regulatory T cells in long-lasting Graves disease (dated by TCRdb to the early 2020s). Background on the whole study: Antithyroid drugs had been taken for less than 3 months by newly diagnosed Graves' disease patients. A total of about 35 samples underwent TCR sequencing, from some 13 patients with persistent Graves' disease and 20 patients with newly diagnosed Graves' disease. The study was registered as a clinical trial and conducted in China. This study used TCR sequencing and RNA sequencing of peripheral blood to compare persistent Graves' disease patients against newly diagnosed Graves' disease patients.

The table lists this clonotype with many counts. This clone's antigen is unknown. No base quality information exists; no much larger clone differs at one position. Including the terminal cysteine and phenylalanine, the CDR3 comprises 13 residues. Solely the CDR3 DNA is kept, with 39 bases framed from the first base. The germline V gene gives CDR1 as SGHTS and CDR2 as YDEGEE. V lost 4 bases and J lost 5 bases; the stretch between them is 11 bases long. The library was generated by multiplex PCR. Sequencing was performed on an Illumina HiSeq 4000. TCR beta libraries were built with iRepertoire HTBI primers and Arm-PCR amplification of CDR3 regions. Gel purification was performed on PCR products prior to sequencing. The paper's data handling went like this. Across samples, 62 TRBV and roughly 15 TRBJ segments were identified and used for gene usage analysis of CDR3 amino acid clonotypes. Filtered high-quality paired reads were merged into contigs using COPE and FqMerger. BLAST was used to align contigs to IMGT TRBV, TRBD and TRBJ reference genes, with CDR3 defined following IMGT. Any clonotype with a frequency above 0.1% was classified as a highly expanded clone. Repertoire diversity was measured by Shannon entropy, and V-J evenness by the Gini coefficient. A clonotype was considered public if more than one individual shared it. TCRdb itself trimmed the public reads at Q25 with fastp, ran MiXCR and retained productive beta chains. Every CDR3 protein is listed once, alongside the most common genes and DNA of its rows. The V and J calls reflect TCRdb's pipeline rather than the authors' work. For this sample there are about 240,000 distinct CDR3 sequences; around 20% appear just once. The ten largest clonotypes hold roughly 13% of the sample.

Reading the label with the study, this specimen's time point is: newly diagnosed GD, antithyroid drugs for less than 3 months. RNA was extracted from PBMCs in TRIzol for both TCR sequencing and RNA sequencing. Graves' disease was diagnosed according to American Thyroid Association guidelines. Patients were recruited from an endocrinology department in Xi'an, China. From each patient, around 8.3 milliliters of peripheral blood was collected into an EDTA anticoagulant tube. PBMCs were isolated by Ficoll Paque Plus density gradient separation without further T cell sorting. An Agilent 2100 Bioanalyzer and agarose gel were used to assess RNA quality, and a NanoDrop 2000 was used to measure RNA concentration. Overall study outcomes, separate from this receptor: TRBV28, TRBJ1-2 and TRBJ2-5 were preferentially used in persistent disease, while TRBV20-1 and TRBJ2-1 were favored in newly diagnosed disease. The authors acknowledged the small sample size as a limitation that may reduce accuracy. Only peripheral blood was studied, because thyroid tissue, the primary lesion, was inaccessible. A larger number of public clonotypes was shared among persistent patients (about 2,700) than among newly diagnosed patients (around 890). Lower TCR Shannon entropy and fewer highly expanded clones were observed in persistent Graves' disease patients than in newly diagnosed patients, which suggested clonal expansion. Only the TCR beta chain was sequenced and analyzed.

Recombination connected TRBV5-8 to TRBJ2-3, with TRBD1 perhaps the D gene, on 6 matching bases. This material consisted of peripheral blood mononuclear cells (PBMCs), taken at new diagnosis, from a patient treated with antithyroid drugs. This TCR was sampled from a female donor with Graves disease. The CDR3 region reads CASSQQGGDTQYF. The nucleotides read TGTGCCAGCAGCCAACAGGGCGGAGATACGCAGTATTTT.